This T cell receptor (beta chain) was identified during a study of T cell responses to AZD1222 COVID-19 vaccine. TCRdb's table, derived via immunoSEQ multiplex PCR, lists solely in-frame clones and lacks some. The sample lists around 58,000 clones; around 90% were seen once. The clonotype originates from an adult who received the AZD1222 COVID-19 vaccine. The sample consisted of peripheral blood, taken 28 days after the second AZD1222 dose.

In DNA form, the CDR3 reads TGTGCCAGTAGTATTGGGGGGGGTTACGAGCAGTACTTC. It specifies CASSIGGGYEQYF. The chain joins TRBV19 to TRBJ2-7; 7 nucleotides agree with TRBD2. V lost 3 bases and J lost 4; bases outside the gene matches: 3. This CDR3 contains 13 residues. Germline CDR1 reads LNHDA; CDR2 reads SQIVND (reference sequence).